The present entry profiles one TCR beta chain with its context. Its antigen has not been determined. Qualities for individual bases were not recorded, and no much larger clone is one base off. The sample's treatment or condition, from its label and the paper: live attenuated yellow fever vaccine strain. PBMCs were isolated from peripheral blood using a standard Ficoll-Paque protocol. CD4 and CD8 T-cell fractions were isolated with Dynabeads CD4 and CD8 positive selection kits. TriZol was used to extract RNA from bulk PBMCs, from CD4 and CD8 fractions, and from dextramer-positive and dextramer-negative fractions. The record originates from a study of T cells after yellow fever vaccination (dated by TCRdb to between 2018 and 2021). Looking at the study overall: The SMART-Seq v4 Ultra Low Input RNA kit was used to prepare libraries from fractions with low cell numbers. To follow T-cell clones before and after both primary and booster YFV17D yellow fever vaccination, bulk TCR alpha and beta repertoires underwent longitudinal sequencing. The cohort comprised two healthy male donors, one aged 18 to 30 and one aged 30 to 40 years. Bulk PBMC replicates and cell subsets were isolated from blood drawn at multiple timepoints before and after both primary and secondary immunization.

Here V drops 3 bases and J drops 4 bases, and the junction holds 3 bases not matched to any gene. The CDR3 goes from the cysteine to the phenylalanine over 14 residues. Kept here is only the CDR3 DNA, which spans 42 bases and is read in frame from base 1. TCR cDNA was synthesized by 5'RACE template switching, through which a universal primer site and unique molecular identifiers were introduced. cDNA synthesis was primed from both the TCR alpha and TCR beta constant segments. Two PCR steps were used to amplify libraries, with sample barcodes and sequencing adapters being added in the second step. Sequencing of the libraries was done on either Illumina HiSeq 2500 (2x100 bp) or NovaSeq (2x150 bp). Under the source paper's analysis protocol: MIGEC handled demultiplexing of reads and collapsing into UMI consensus sequences, while MiXCR performed V(D)J alignment. Using edgeR on replicate PBMC samples, clonotypes were called vaccine-responding if FDR was below 0.01 and the log2 fold change was above 5 up to day 15. Bulk clonotypes were assigned CD4 or CD8 identity according to which sequenced CD4 or CD8 repertoire held them at higher abundance. Through fastp at Q25 and MiXCR, TCRdb rebuilt clones from the public reads, retaining in-frame beta chains. Identical CDR3 proteins give one entry, which carries the most common genes and DNA. Here the V and J calls rest on TCRdb's processing, not on the authors' analysis. The sample contains roughly 260,000 distinct CDR3 sequences, under 15% of them found a single time. Of the sample, roughly 0.5% falls within the top ten clones.

Points the paper makes about the study in general: FACS-sorted repertoires could contain abundant contaminating clonotypes from the bulk population, so computational filtering was required. The secondary T-cell response was weaker than the primary response but faster, peaking on day 5 instead of day 15. The study included only two donors, which limits how far the findings can be generalized. A small share of clonotypes occurred in both CD4 and CD8 compartments, likely arising from convergent recombination. After the booster, most of the clones that had expanded following primary vaccination were detected again (about 95% of CD4 and 88% of CD8), which suggests that memory was broadly maintained.

The clonotype originates from a man aged 25-40 years who received the YFV17D yellow fever vaccine. Specimen: CD4+ T cells sorted from PBMCs, collected 45 days after the yellow fever booster vaccination. The rearrangement combines TRBV12-3 or TRBV12-4 with TRBJ2-1, with 7 bases matching TRBD2. This receptor has the CDR3 CASSLGREYNEQFF. The DNA sequence is given as TGTGCCAGCAGTTTGGGGCGGGAGTACAATGAGCAGTTCTTC.